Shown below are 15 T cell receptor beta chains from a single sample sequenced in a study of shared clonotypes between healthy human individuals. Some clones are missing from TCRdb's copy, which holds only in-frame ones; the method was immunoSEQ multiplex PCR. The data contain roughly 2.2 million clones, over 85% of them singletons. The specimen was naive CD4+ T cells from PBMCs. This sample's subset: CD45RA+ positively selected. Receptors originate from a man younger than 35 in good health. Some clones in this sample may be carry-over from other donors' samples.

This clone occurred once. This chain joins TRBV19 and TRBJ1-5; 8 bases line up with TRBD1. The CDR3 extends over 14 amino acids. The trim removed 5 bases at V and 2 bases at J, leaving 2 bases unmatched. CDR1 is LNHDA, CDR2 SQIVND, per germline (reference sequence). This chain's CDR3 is CASSSTGGNQPQHF. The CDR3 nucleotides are TGTGCCAGTAGTTCGACAGGGGGCAATCAGCCCCAGCATTTT. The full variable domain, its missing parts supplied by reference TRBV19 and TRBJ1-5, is DGGITQSPKYLFRKEGQNVTLSCEQNLNHDAMYWYRQDPGQGLRLIYYSQIVNDFQKGDIAEGYSVSREKKESFPLTVTSAQKNPTAFYLCASSSTGGNQPQHFGDGTRLSIL.

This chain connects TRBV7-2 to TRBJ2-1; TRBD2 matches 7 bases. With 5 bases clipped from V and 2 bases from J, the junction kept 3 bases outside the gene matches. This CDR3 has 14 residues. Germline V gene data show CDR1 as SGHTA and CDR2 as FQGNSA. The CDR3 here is CASSAGATYNEQFF. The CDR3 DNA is TGTGCCAGCAGCGCGGGAGCAACCTACAATGAGCAGTTCTTC. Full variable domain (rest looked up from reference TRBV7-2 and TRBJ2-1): GAGVSQSPSNKVTEKGKDVELRCDPISGHTALYWYRQSLGQGLEFLIYFQGNSAPDKSGLPSDRFSAERTGGSVSTLTIQRTQQEDSAVYLCASSAGATYNEQFFGPGTRLTVL.

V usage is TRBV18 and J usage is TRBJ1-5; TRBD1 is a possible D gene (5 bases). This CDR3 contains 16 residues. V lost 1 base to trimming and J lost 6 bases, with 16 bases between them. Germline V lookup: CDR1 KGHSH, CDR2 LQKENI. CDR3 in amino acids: CASSPQRRSGSQPQHF. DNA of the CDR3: TGTGCCAGCTCACCACAGAGGAGGTCAGGGAGTCAGCCCCAGCATTTT.

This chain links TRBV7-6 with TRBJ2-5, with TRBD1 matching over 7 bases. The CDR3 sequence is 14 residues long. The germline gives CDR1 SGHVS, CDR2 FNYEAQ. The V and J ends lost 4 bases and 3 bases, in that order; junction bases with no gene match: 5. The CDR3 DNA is TGTGCCAGCAGCTCTTATACAGGGGAAGAGACCCAGTACTTC. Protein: CASSSYTGEETQYF.

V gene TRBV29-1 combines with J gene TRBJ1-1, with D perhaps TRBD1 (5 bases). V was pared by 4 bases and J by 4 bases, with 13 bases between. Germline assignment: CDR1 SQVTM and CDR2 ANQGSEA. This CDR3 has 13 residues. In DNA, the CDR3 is TGCAGCGTTGTTCTCAGGGTGTCCACTGAAGCTTTCTTT. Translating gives CSVVLRVSTEAFF.

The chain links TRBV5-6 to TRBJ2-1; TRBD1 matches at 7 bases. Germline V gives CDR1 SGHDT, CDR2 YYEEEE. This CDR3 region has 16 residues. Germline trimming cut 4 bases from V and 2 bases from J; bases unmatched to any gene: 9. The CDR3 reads CASSELDREPYNEQFF. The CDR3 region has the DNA TGTGCCAGCAGCGAACTAGACAGGGAACCCTACAATGAGCAGTTCTTC. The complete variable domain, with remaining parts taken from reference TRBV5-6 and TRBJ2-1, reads DAGVTQSPTHLIKTRGQQVTLRCSPKSGHDTVSWYQQALGQGPQFIFQYYEEEERQRGNFPDRFSGHQFPNYSSELNVNALLLGDSALYLCASSELDREPYNEQFFGPGTRLTVL.

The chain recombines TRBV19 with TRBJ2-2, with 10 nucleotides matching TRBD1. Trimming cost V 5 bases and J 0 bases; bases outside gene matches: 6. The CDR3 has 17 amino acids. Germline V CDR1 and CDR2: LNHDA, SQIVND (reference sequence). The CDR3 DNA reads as TGTGCCAGTAGTCCCCTCGGGACAGGGGCGAACACCGGGGAGCTGTTTTTT. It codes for CASSPLGTGANTGELFF.

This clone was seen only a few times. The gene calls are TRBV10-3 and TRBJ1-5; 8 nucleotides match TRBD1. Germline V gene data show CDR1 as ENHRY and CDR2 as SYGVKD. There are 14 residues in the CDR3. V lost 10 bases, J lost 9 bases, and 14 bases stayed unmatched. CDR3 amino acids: CATWTGRDGVPQHF. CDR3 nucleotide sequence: TGTGCCACGTGGACAGGGCGGGACGGTGTGCCCCAGCATTTT.

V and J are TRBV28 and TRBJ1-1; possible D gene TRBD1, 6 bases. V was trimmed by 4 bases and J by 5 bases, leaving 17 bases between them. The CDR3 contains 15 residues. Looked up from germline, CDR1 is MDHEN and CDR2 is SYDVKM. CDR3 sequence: CASSYLTGGGTEAFF. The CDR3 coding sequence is TGTGCCAGCAGTTACTTGACAGGAGGGGGGACTGAAGCTTTCTTT.

CDR3 nucleotides: TGTGCCAGCAGTGAGTGGGGGGCGCCCTACAATGAGCAGTTCTTC. It codes for CASSEWGAPYNEQFF. V usage is TRBV6-4 and J usage is TRBJ2-1; D tentatively fits TRBD1 or TRBD2 (6 bases each). CDR1 MRHNA and CDR2 SNTAGT come from the germline V gene. CDR3 length equals 15 residues. Trimming took 3 bases from V and 2 from J, leaving 11 bases between them.

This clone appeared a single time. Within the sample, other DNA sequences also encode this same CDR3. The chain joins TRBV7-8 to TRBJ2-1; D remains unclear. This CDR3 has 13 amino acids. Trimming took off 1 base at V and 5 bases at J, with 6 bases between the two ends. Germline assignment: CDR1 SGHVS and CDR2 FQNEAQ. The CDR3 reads CASSLGRHNEQFF. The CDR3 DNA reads TGTGCCAGCAGCTTAGGACGACACAATGAGCAGTTCTTC.

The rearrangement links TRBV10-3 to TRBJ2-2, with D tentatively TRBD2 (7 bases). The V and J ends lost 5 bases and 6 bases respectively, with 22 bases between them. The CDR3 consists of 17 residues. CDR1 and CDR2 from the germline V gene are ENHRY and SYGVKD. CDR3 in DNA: TGTGCCATCAGTACCGCGGGGGCGGGACCTCGTGCCGGGGAGCTGTTTTTT. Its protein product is CAISTAGAGPRAGELFF.

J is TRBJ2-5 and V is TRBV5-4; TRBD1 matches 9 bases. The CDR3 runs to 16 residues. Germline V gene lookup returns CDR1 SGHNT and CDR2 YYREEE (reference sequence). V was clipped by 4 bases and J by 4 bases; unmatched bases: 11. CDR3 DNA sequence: TGTGCCAGCAGCCCCCAGACAGGGGGAAAGGGAGAGACCCAGTACTTC. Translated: CASSPQTGGKGETQYF.

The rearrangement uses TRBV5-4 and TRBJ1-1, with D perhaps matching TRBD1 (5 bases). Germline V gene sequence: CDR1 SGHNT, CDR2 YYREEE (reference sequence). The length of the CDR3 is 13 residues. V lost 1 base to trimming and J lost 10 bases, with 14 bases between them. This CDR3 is CASSLTPYGGAFF. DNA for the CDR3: TGTGCCAGCAGCTTGACACCCTACGGGGGAGCTTTCTTT.

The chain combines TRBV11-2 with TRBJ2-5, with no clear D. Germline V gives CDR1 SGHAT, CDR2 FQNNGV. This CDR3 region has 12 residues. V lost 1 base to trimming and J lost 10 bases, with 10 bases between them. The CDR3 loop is CASSLAKGRQYF. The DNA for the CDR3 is TGTGCCAGCAGCTTAGCAAAGGGTCGCCAGTACTTC.